Reported below is one TCR beta chain. These data come from a study of shared clonotypes between healthy human individuals. V shed 4 bases and J 4 bases; nucleotides not matched to a gene: 10. The CDR3 has 18 amino acids. In germline, CDR1 is SGHTA, CDR2 FQGNSA. Adult donors, all healthy and HIV-negative, had no recent acute infections or vaccinations. The method was immunoSEQ multiplex PCR; TCRdb's version includes in-frame clones alone and lacks a portion of them. The sample includes 850,000 to 1,200,000 clones, about 70% of them seen just once. The chain recombines TRBV7-2 with TRBJ2-1; 13 nucleotides align to TRBD2. The sequence was collected from a man in his late teens or twenties in good health. The sequencing input was memory CD4+ T cells sorted from blood. Subset here: CD45RA-negative fraction. The CDR3 DNA reads as TGTGCCAGCAGCTCGCCCTCAACTAGCGGGAGGGCTTACAATGAGCAGTTCTTC. Translating gives CASSSPSTSGRAYNEQFF. The variable domain in full, with the rest retrieved from reference TRBV7-2 and TRBJ2-1, is GAGVSQSPSNKVTEKGKDVELRCDPISGHTALYWYRQSLGQGLEFLIYFQGNSAPDKSGLPSDRFSAERTGGSVSTLTIQRTQQEDSAVYLCASSSPSTSGRAYNEQFFGPGTRLTVL.